These T cell receptor beta chains were read from a single sample in a study of spatial heterogeneity in lung cancer. MiXCR, applied by TCRdb to the 5' RACE reads, yields one record per CDR3 protein. The sample contains 9,500 to 13,000 distinct CDR3 sequences, 12% of which appear only once. The sequencing here drew on lung tumor tissue, taken at surgery. Receptors were obtained from a female donor with early-stage non-small cell lung cancer. Each CDR3 is given with its conserved first and last residue. D genes are given only for firm matches. Expanded clones are given a class, and other clones once, few, many or no size at all.

D: -
V: TRBV7-3
size: -
J: TRBJ2-5
CDR3: CASSLSGALQETQYF
DNA: TGTGCCAGCAGCCTGTCCGGGGCACTCCAAGAGACCCAGTACTTC

D: -
V: TRBV12-3/TRBV12-4
size: many
J: TRBJ1-4
CDR3: CASSFFATNEKLFF
DNA: TGTGCCAGCAGTTTTTTTGCAACTAATGAAAAACTGTTTTTT

D: -
V: TRBV11-2
size: medium-sized
J: TRBJ2-5
CDR3: CASSLWGMETQYF
DNA: TGTGCCAGCAGCTTGTGGGGGATGGAGACCCAGTACTTC

D: -
V: TRBV12-2
size: -
J: TRBJ2-1
CDR3: CASRLVGLAVYNEQFF
DNA: TGTGCAAGTCGCTTGGTAGGACTAGCGGTTTACAATGAGCAGTTCTTC

D: TRBD2
V: TRBV7-2
size: medium-sized
J: TRBJ2-7
CDR3: CASSFAPGTNSYEQYF
DNA: TGTGCCAGCAGCTTCGCCCCCGGGACTAACAGCTACGAGCAGTACTTC

D: -
V: TRBV7-2
size: medium-sized
J: TRBJ1-2
CDR3: CASMINYGYTF
DNA: TGTGCCAGCATGATCAACTATGGCTACACCTTC

D: -
V: TRBV29-1
size: medium-sized
J: TRBJ1-1
CDR3: CSGVTEYTEAFF
DNA: TGCAGCGGGGTGACAGAATACACTGAAGCTTTCTTT

D: -
V: TRBV7-2
size: many
J: TRBJ1-5
CDR3: CASGRDGNQPQHF
DNA: TGTGCAAGCGGAAGGGATGGCAATCAGCCCCAGCATTTT

D: -
V: TRBV5-1
size: many
J: TRBJ2-2
CDR3: CASSLEGTTITGELFF
DNA: TGCGCCAGCAGCTTGGAGGGGACCACTATCACCGGGGAGCTGTTTTTT

D: -
V: TRBV5-4
size: few
J: TRBJ1-1
CDR3: CASSSRELWTEAFF
DNA: TGTGCCAGCAGCTCCAGGGAGCTATGGACTGAAGCTTTCTTT

D: -
V: TRBV20-1
size: -
J: TRBJ2-7
CDR3: CSARDSSGIEYEQYF
DNA: TGCAGTGCTAGAGATTCATCGGGGATAGAATACGAGCAGTACTTC

D: -
V: TRBV2
size: medium-sized
J: TRBJ2-1
CDR3: CGSAVPVNNEQFF
DNA: TGTGGGAGTGCGGTTCCCGTTAACAATGAGCAGTTCTTC

D: -
V: TRBV7-7
size: many
J: TRBJ2-2
CDR3: CASSEKYTGELFF
DNA: TGTGCCAGCAGCGAAAAGTACACCGGGGAGCTGTTTTTT

D: TRBD2
V: TRBV20-1
size: few
J: TRBJ2-3
CDR3: CSAQDFGGGTDTQYF
DNA: TGCAGTGCTCAGGACTTCGGGGGGGGCACAGATACGCAGTATTTT

D: TRBD1
V: TRBV20-1
size: many
J: TRBJ1-2
CDR3: CSARGEGAAYGYTF
DNA: TGCAGTGCTAGAGGGGAGGGGGCGGCCTATGGCTACACCTTC

D: -
V: TRBV20-1
size: many
J: TRBJ2-7
CDR3: CSATSPASSYEQYF
DNA: TGCAGTGCTACCTCTCCGGCGAGCTCCTACGAGCAGTACTTC

D: TRBD2
V: TRBV6-5
size: many
J: TRBJ2-6
CDR3: CASSQGLAGTGANVLTF
DNA: TGTGCCAGCAGTCAGGGACTAGCGGGAACCGGGGCCAACGTCCTGACTTTC

D: -
V: TRBV3-1
size: -
J: TRBJ2-1
CDR3: CASSQGGYEQFF
DNA: TGTGCCAGCAGCCAAGGGGGCTATGAGCAGTTCTTC

D: -
V: TRBV5-1
size: medium-sized
J: TRBJ1-1
CDR3: CASSGGQFATEAFF
DNA: TGCGCCAGCAGCGGTGGACAATTTGCCACTGAAGCTTTCTTT

D: TRBD1
V: TRBV7-9
size: many
J: TRBJ1-2
CDR3: CASSPRLRGTGPPFYGYTF
DNA: TGTGCCAGCAGCCCTAGGCTTCGTGGGACAGGGCCCCCCTTTTATGGCTACACCTTC

D: -
V: TRBV20-1
size: medium-sized
J: TRBJ2-5
CDR3: CSATSEGGYQETQYF
DNA: TGCAGTGCTACCTCAGAAGGGGGGTACCAAGAGACCCAGTACTTC

D: -
V: TRBV20-1
size: few
J: TRBJ1-1
CDR3: CSARAAGGGAFF
DNA: TGCAGTGCCCGCGCAGCAGGTGGGGGAGCTTTCTTT

D: -
V: TRBV6-5
size: medium-sized
J: TRBJ1-4
CDR3: CASSYDGASNEKLFF
DNA: TGTGCCAGCAGTTACGATGGGGCATCTAATGAAAAACTGTTTTTT

D: -
V: TRBV30
size: few
J: TRBJ1-1
CDR3: CAWRFDDNTEAFF
DNA: TGTGCCTGGAGGTTCGATGATAACACTGAAGCTTTCTTT

D: -
V: TRBV4-3
size: many
J: TRBJ1-6
CDR3: CASSQVHGPHSPLHF
DNA: TGCGCCAGCAGCCAAGTTCACGGGCCCCATTCACCCCTCCACTTT

D: -
V: TRBV6-2/TRBV6-3
size: many
J: TRBJ2-7
CDR3: CASIPSTGFFDYEQYF
DNA: TGTGCCAGCATTCCCTCCACTGGTTTCTTCGACTACGAGCAGTACTTC

D: -
V: TRBV7-9
size: -
J: TRBJ2-6
CDR3: CASSLIKFSGANVLTF
DNA: TGTGCCAGCAGCTTAATAAAGTTCTCTGGGGCCAACGTCCTGACTTTC

D: -
V: TRBV3-1
size: medium-sized
J: TRBJ1-1
CDR3: CASSQELGANTEAFF
DNA: TGTGCCAGCAGCCAAGAACTGGGGGCAAACACTGAAGCTTTCTTT

D: TRBD2
V: TRBV12-3/TRBV12-4
size: many
J: TRBJ2-1
CDR3: CASSRSSGNEQFF
DNA: TGTGCCAGCAGTAGAAGTAGCGGGAATGAGCAGTTCTTC

D: -
V: TRBV12-3/TRBV12-4
size: many
J: TRBJ2-7
CDR3: CASSFVNTFYEQYF
DNA: TGTGCCAGCAGTTTCGTCAATACCTTCTACGAGCAGTACTTC

D: TRBD1
V: TRBV2
size: many
J: TRBJ2-5
CDR3: CASRDRGETQYF
DNA: TGTGCCAGCAGGGACAGGGGTGAGACCCAGTACTTC

D: -
V: TRBV4-1
size: medium-sized
J: TRBJ1-1
CDR3: CASSGTEAFF
DNA: TGCGCCAGCAGCGGCACTGAAGCTTTCTTT

D: TRBD2
V: TRBV6-2/TRBV6-3
size: medium-sized
J: TRBJ2-1
CDR3: CASSSGLAGYNEQFF
DNA: TGTGCCAGCAGCTCCGGACTAGCGGGTTACAATGAGCAGTTCTTC

D: -
V: TRBV11-3
size: many
J: TRBJ2-3
CDR3: CASSRLEGTQYF
DNA: TGTGCCAGCAGCCGGTTGGAGGGTACGCAGTATTTT

D: -
V: TRBV6-6
size: many
J: TRBJ2-7
CDR3: CASSYTTGTTRYEQYF
DNA: TGTGCCAGCAGTTACACAACCGGGACAACCCGTTACGAGCAGTACTTC

D: -
V: TRBV30
size: -
J: TRBJ1-3
CDR3: CAWRPIRTIYF
DNA: TGTGCCTGGAGACCTATCCGCACCATATATTTT

D: TRBD1
V: TRBV20-1
size: -
J: TRBJ2-7
CDR3: CSVGQGRELREQYF
DNA: TGCAGTGTCGGACAGGGGAGGGAACTTCGCGAGCAGTACTTC

D: TRBD1
V: TRBV12-3/TRBV12-4
size: -
J: TRBJ2-1
CDR3: CASSRGTGVWEQFF
DNA: TGTGCCAGCAGTCGCGGGACAGGGGTCTGGGAGCAGTTCTTC

D: -
V: TRBV6-5
size: -
J: TRBJ2-2
CDR3: CASRPSLGTGELFF
DNA: TGTGCCAGCAGGCCATCCCTGGGAACCGGGGAGCTGTTTTTT

D: TRBD2
V: TRBV27
size: many
J: TRBJ2-2
CDR3: CASSSPGLAGGLSNTGELFF
DNA: TGTGCCAGCAGTTCCCCCGGGCTAGCGGGGGGCCTATCGAACACCGGGGAGCTGTTTTTT

D: TRBD2
V: TRBV20-1
size: medium-sized
J: TRBJ2-3
CDR3: CSARTSGSSDTQYF
DNA: TGCAGTGCTCGGACTAGCGGGAGTTCGGATACGCAGTATTTT

D: -
V: TRBV7-2
size: many
J: TRBJ2-3
CDR3: CASSLGVSTDTQYF
DNA: TGTGCCAGCAGCTTAGGAGTTAGCACAGATACGCAGTATTTT

D: -
V: TRBV18
size: medium-sized
J: TRBJ1-1
CDR3: CASSPRDTEAFF
DNA: TGTGCCAGCTCACCCAGGGACACTGAAGCTTTCTTT

D: TRBD2
V: TRBV18
size: -
J: TRBJ2-7
CDR3: CASSRGGGDAYEQYF
DNA: TGTGCCAGCTCACGCGGGGGAGGGGACGCCTACGAGCAGTACTTC

D: -
V: TRBV7-2
size: many
J: TRBJ1-4
CDR3: CASSLTGAEKLFF
DNA: TGTGCCAGCAGCTTAACGGGAGCTGAAAAACTGTTTTTT

D: TRBD1
V: TRBV6-1
size: many
J: TRBJ1-5
CDR3: CASSVGTGAGMRNQPQHF
DNA: TGTGCCAGCAGTGTTGGGACAGGCGCCGGGATGCGCAATCAGCCCCAGCATTTT